This T cell receptor beta chain is drawn from a study of TIL therapy for anti-PD-1-resistant metastatic lung cancer. Study at large: Tumor harvest preceded PD-1/PD-L1 blockade, followed by nivolumab treatment. Most patients had lung adenocarcinoma; several tumors were EGFR-mutant, two ALK-rearranged; half smoked currently or formerly. Tumors carried a median roughly 1.5 non-synonymous mutations per megabase.

Time point in this sample: pre-treatment sample, taken before nivolumab and TIL therapy. Enrollment ran from October 2017 to early 2020. The immunoSEQ assay was v3. The assay was immunoSEQ multiplex PCR, and TCRdb's table has in-frame clones only and misses some. The data contain 54,000 or so clones, about 73% of them singletons. Source: blood, taken at baseline. This TCR derives from a person between 30 and 80 years old with non-small cell lung cancer.

The CDR3: CAWSEGTGNTEAFF. Here the CDR3 DNA reads TGTGCCTGGAGTGAAGGGACGGGGAACACTGAAGCTTTCTTT. V and J are TRBV30 and TRBJ1-1, with a weak D call TRBD1 (5 bases). Trimming took 1 base from V and 1 from J, leaving 10 bases between them. Germline V CDR1 and CDR2: GTSNPN, SVGIG (reference sequence). The CDR3 is 14 residues long.